This entry is about one T cell receptor beta chain. Its antigen specificity is not known. No much larger clone exists at a distance of one base, and base qualities are not known. The CDR1 and CDR2 encoded by the germline V gene are MNHEY and SVGEGT. The CDR3 runs 15 residues from the cysteine to the phenylalanine. The read is trimmed to its CDR3 DNA, 45 bases read in frame from base 1. The junction shows trimming of 2 bases on V and 1 base on J, plus 11 bases between the germline ends. This entry comes from a study of blood T cell repertoires in COVID-19 (dated by TCRdb to about 2020). In terms of the full investigation: Collaborator samples came from the United States, Italy and Spain and covered acute and convalescent phases of COVID-19. The material from the prospective study consisted of cDNA or gDNA derived from T cells, B-cell-depleted T cells, or PBMCs. Deeply sampled blood TCRbeta repertoires from subjects exposed to, actively infected with, or recovered from COVID-19 were included in the dataset. The repertoires were released in a freely available public database intended as a resource for research on the immune response to SARS-CoV-2. The samples were drawn from two sources: the first 160 participants of the ongoing ImmuneRACE study, and 950 to 1,500 subjects contributed by 6 global collaborators. Nearly every sample came with metadata listing a de-identified subject ID, COVID-19 status, age in years and sex. Where available, HLA class I and class II types were obtained from metadata supplied by the sample provider rather than from assay-based typing. What the research found in general, with its limitations: How much clinical and demographic metadata was included differed by source and by participant, and the metadata was provided uncurated.

TCRbeta CDR3 regions were amplified from genomic DNA by means of the immunoSEQ Assay, a bias-controlled multiplex PCR. On the authors' methods: The number of nucleated cells in each sample was estimated by amplification of reference gene primers within the assay. To quantify the absolute abundance of each unique TCRbeta CDR3 rearrangement, sequence reads were collapsed and filtered. For each sample, productive Simpson clonality was calculated by taking the square root of Simpson's diversity index across productive rearrangements. Imported from immuneACCESS, the table was reduced by TCRdb to in-frame sequences with V and J called. These copies leave out some clones; in studies compared against another copy, an unresolved V gene accounts for under half, and the cause of the remainder is not known. V, J and clone size reflect that table, while D and trimming were determined from the DNA. The sample table records 390,000 or so clones; roughly 90% of these occur just once. The ten largest clones represent approximately 1.5% of the sample.

Collaborating institutions collected whole blood in K2EDTA tubes following their own protocols. For TCRbeta analysis, collaborators shipped samples as frozen whole blood, isolated PBMCs, or DNA extracted from either of those sample types. The sequence joins TRBV6-2 or TRBV6-3 to TRBJ2-5; the D gene is perhaps TRBD1, on 6 matching bases. The clonotype comes from a woman aged 30 to 39 with active or convalescent COVID-19. Sample: peripheral blood. The DNA sequence is as follows: TGTGCCAGCAGTTACGAAGGGACACTCCAAGAGACCCAGTACTTC. Its coded protein is CASSYEGTLQETQYF.